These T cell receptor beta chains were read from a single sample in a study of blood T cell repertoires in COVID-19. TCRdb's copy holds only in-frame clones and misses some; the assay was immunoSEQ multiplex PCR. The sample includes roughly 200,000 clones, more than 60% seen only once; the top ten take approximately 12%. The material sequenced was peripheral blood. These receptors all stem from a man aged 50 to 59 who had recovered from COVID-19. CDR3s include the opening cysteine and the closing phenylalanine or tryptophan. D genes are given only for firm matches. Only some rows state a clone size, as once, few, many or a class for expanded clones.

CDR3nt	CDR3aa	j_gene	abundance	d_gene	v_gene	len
TGCAGCGGAGTTGGGGACGCTAGGGGCGGGAGAGGTTCCTACAATGAGCAGTTCTTC	CSGVGDARGGRGSYNEQFF	TRBJ2-1	NA	TRBD2	TRBV29-1	19
TGTGCCAGCAGTTTGATAGCGGGAGGTTGGGCAGATACGCAGTATTTT	CASSLIAGGWADTQYF	TRBJ2-3	NA	TRBD2	TRBV27	16
TGTGCCAGCAGCGTAGAGGGGCAGGGTACGAACACTGAAGCTTTCTTT	CASSVEGQGTNTEAFF	TRBJ1-1	NA	NA	TRBV9	16
TGTGCCAGCAGCCAAGGACAGGGGAATCAGCCCCAGCATTTT	CASSQGQGNQPQHF	TRBJ1-5	once	TRBD1	TRBV3-1/TRBV3-2	14
TGTGCCAGTAGTACGGGACAGGGGGTCAATGAGCAGTTCTTC	CASSTGQGVNEQFF	TRBJ2-1	NA	TRBD1	TRBV19	14
TGTGCCAGCAGCAAGCGGGACAGGGTTACCAATGAGCAGTTCTTC	CASSKRDRVTNEQFF	TRBJ2-1	NA	NA	TRBV21-1	15
TGTGCCAGTAGTATAGTGTGGGGCACCTACGAGCAGTACTTC	CASSIVWGTYEQYF	TRBJ2-7	NA	NA	TRBV19	14
TGCGCCAGCAGCCACGGGGCTAGCGAGCAAGAGACCCAGTACTTC	CASSHGASEQETQYF	TRBJ2-5	NA	NA	TRBV4-3	15
TGTGCCAGCAGTTTCACGGGGTCGACCAAAAACATTCAGTACTTC	CASSFTGSTKNIQYF	TRBJ2-4	NA	NA	TRBV28	15
TGTGCCAGCAGCTTCTGGGGGCATGGCACAGATACGCAGTATTTT	CASSFWGHGTDTQYF	TRBJ2-3	medium-sized	NA	TRBV11-2	15
TGCGCCAGCAGGGCCGGGAATAGGGGGGGTCTAGCCAAAAACATTCAGTACTTC	CASRAGNRGGLAKNIQYF	TRBJ2-4	few	NA	TRBV10-1	18
TGTGCCAGCTCACCTTTAGGAACGGAGAACTATGGCTACACCTTC	CASSPLGTENYGYTF	TRBJ1-2	NA	NA	TRBV18	15
TGTGCCATCGCCACCGGGACAGGGATTACCTACAATGAGCAGTTCTTC	CAIATGTGITYNEQFF	TRBJ2-1	many	TRBD1	TRBV7-9	16
TGTGCCAGCAGTATGATAGGACAGAAGCACCTTAACTATGGCTACACCTTC	CASSMIGQKHLNYGYTF	TRBJ1-2	NA	NA	TRBV28	17
TGTGCCATCAGTGAGTTAGCAGGGGGAAGGTACAATGAGCAGTTCTTC	CAISELAGGRYNEQFF	TRBJ2-1	NA	TRBD1	TRBV10-3	16
TGCAGCGTTGAAGGATTGGGGACAGCAACCTACGAGCAGTACTTC	CSVEGLGTATYEQYF	TRBJ2-7	few	TRBD1	TRBV29-1	15
TGTGCCATCAGTGAGTCAGGTCCCGGGGCAGGGGAGCCCTACGAGCAGTACTTC	CAISESGPGAGEPYEQYF	TRBJ2-7	NA	NA	TRBV10-3	18
TGTGCCAGCAGTTTCTCAGCGTTTTCCTACAATGAGCAGTTCTTC	CASSFSAFSYNEQFF	TRBJ2-1	NA	NA	TRBV7-3	15
TGCGCCAGCAGCTATACAGGGGGGACTAACTATGGCTACACCTTC	CASSYTGGTNYGYTF	TRBJ1-2	NA	TRBD1	TRBV5-1	15
TGTGCCATCAGCCGTAGCTCAGGGGCCAACGTCCTGACTTTC	CAISRSSGANVLTF	TRBJ2-6	NA	NA	TRBV10-3	14
TGTGCCAGTAGTATAGGGCTGGGGGGGGCTAGCCGGGGCTACAATGAGCAGTTCTTC	CASSIGLGGASRGYNEQFF	TRBJ2-1	NA	NA	TRBV19	19
TGTGCCAGCGCGGGGGACAGGGGACCCTACGAGCAGTACTTC	CASAGDRGPYEQYF	TRBJ2-7	few	TRBD1	TRBV3-1/TRBV3-2	14
TGTGCCAGCAGCTTACACGGGAGAAGCTCCTACAATGAGCAGTTCTTC	CASSLHGRSSYNEQFF	TRBJ2-1	once	NA	TRBV7-6	16
TGCGCCAGCAGCCACGGCATCGGGGTCAGCCAAGAGACCCAGTACTTC	CASSHGIGVSQETQYF	TRBJ2-5	NA	NA	TRBV4-1	16
TGTGCCAGCAGCGTACAGGAGGGAAATTCACCCCTCCACTTT	CASSVQEGNSPLHF	TRBJ1-6	few	NA	TRBV9	14
TGTGCCAGCAGGGACAGGGGTAATGAAAAACTGTTTTTT	CASRDRGNEKLFF	TRBJ1-4	NA	TRBD1	TRBV6-6	13
TGTGCCAGCAGCCCTACTAGCGGATACTCTAGGAATGAGCAGTTCTTC	CASSPTSGYSRNEQFF	TRBJ2-1	NA	TRBD2	TRBV5-4	16
TGTGCAAAAGCGGAAGCCACAGATACGCAGTATTTT	CAKAEATDTQYF	TRBJ2-3	NA	NA	TRBV3-1/TRBV3-2	12
TGTGCCAGCAGCTTAGTATCTAGGTCAACTAGCGGGACCCGCACAGATACGCAGTATTTT	CASSLVSRSTSGTRTDTQYF	TRBJ2-3	NA	TRBD2	TRBV7-6	20